This TCR beta chain derives from a study of cytomegalovirus exposure and HLA in healthy donors. Study as a whole: Most genotyped donors, about 81% of 398, had Caucasian-associated genetic ancestry. Findings of the study overall: Reports indicated that the classifier achieved high specificity and sensitivity in diagnosing cytomegalovirus status. Per a prior analysis, the majority of TCR beta V segments were productive roughly 87% or roughly 30% of the time.

On this clone itself: Its antigen is unidentified.

Researchers ran the PCR with 60 Vbeta and 13 Jbeta primers. Clones were sequenced by immunoSEQ multiplex PCR, and TCRdb holds only the in-frame ones, with some missing. The table has about 170,000 clones, about 75% seen once. This CDR3 has 14 amino acids. The V end lost 4 bases, the J end lost 4 bases, and 13 bases lay between the germline ends. Germline CDR1 SNHLY, CDR2 FYNNEI. The source of this sequence is a female donor in good health and CMV-seronegative. This chain uses TRBV2 with TRBJ1-2; D remains ambiguous. The sequenced material came from PBMCs. The CDR3 sequence is CASSAPSTGYGYTF. The DNA for the CDR3 is TGTGCCAGCAGTGCCCCCTCCACGGGCTATGGCTACACCTTC.